This TCR beta chain was documented in a study of vaccination and CD4 T cells after COVID-19. The CDR3 extends over 13 amino acids. Deletions cut 5 bases from V and 1 base from J, with 9 bases between. The germline V gene has CDR1 DFQATT and CDR2 SNEGSKA (reference sequence). Notes on this clonotype: The antigen remains undetermined.

Treatment of the sample: roughly 10-day PBMC culture with coronavirus spike peptide pools or control peptides (ViraFEST assay). The Oncomine TCR Beta short-read assay sequenced DNA from cultured CD4+ T cells. TCRdb analysed the PCR reads with MiXCR anew, one entry per CDR3 protein. The sample has 8,500 to 13,000 distinct CDR3 sequences; 40% to 45% are singletons. This receptor was taken from a human donor who had recovered from COVID-19. This chain joins TRBV20-1 and TRBJ1-5; a weak D match, TRBD1 (5 bases). Sample: CD4+ T cells from blood, cultured in vitro, taken after SARS-CoV-2 vaccination. CDR3 region: CSASTASNQPQHF. For the CDR3, the DNA is TGCAGTGCTTCGACAGCCAGCAATCAGCCCCAGCATTTT.